These 8 T cell receptor beta chains were all obtained from the same sample, sequenced in a study of blood T cells in healthy people across ages. Through a sample-barcoded 5' primer and a J-beta primer mix, a second PCR was run for roughly 7 to 12 cycles. In TCRdb, the 5' RACE reads were re-called with MiXCR into one record per CDR3 protein. Here the sample spans roughly 1,800,000 distinct CDR3 sequences, just under 50% being singletons. Input material: blood. The receptors come from a woman aged 40 to 49 in good health.

The rearrangement uses TRBV6-1 and TRBJ1-5; D is unclear. This CDR3 is built from 22 residues. Germline values: CDR1 MNHNS, CDR2 SASEGT. V was trimmed by 5 bases and J by 0 bases, leaving 32 bases between them. The CDR3: CASSPIASVIVTSGGSNQPQHF. CDR3 in DNA: TGTGCCAGCAGTCCCATTGCAAGTGTGATTGTCACGAGTGGTGGTAGCAATCAGCCCCAGCATTTT.

Regarding this clonotype: At one boundary the junction diverges from the germline segment, which might be a read error. The chain recombines TRBV10-3 with TRBJ2-5, with a weak D call TRBD1 (6 bases). The CDR3 spans 13 residues. Germline V lookup: CDR1 ENHRY, CDR2 SYGVKD. CDR3 sequence: CAISEGQQGTQYF. CDR3 DNA: TGTGCCATCAGTGAGGGACAGCAAGGGACCCAGTACTTC.

This sequence joins TRBV10-3 and TRBJ1-2, with TRBD1 as a possible D gene (5 bases). CDR1 is ENHRY and CDR2 is SYGVKD in the germline V gene. Between the trimmed V and J ends, which lost 6 bases and 10 bases, there was a span of 21 bases. The CDR3 sequence is 14 residues long. CDR3 residues: CAISAPGGPGLYTF. CDR3 nucleotides: TGTGCCATCAGCGCCCCGGGGGGACCGGGGCTCTACACCTTC.

This sequence joins TRBV5-4 and TRBJ2-2; D is tentatively TRBD1 or TRBD2 (6 bases each). This CDR3 contains 15 residues. Per the germline V gene, CDR1 is SGHNT and CDR2 is YYREEE (reference sequence). The V and J ends lost 4 bases and 3 bases respectively, with 13 bases between them. CDR3 amino acids: CASSPGGYDTGELFF. The DNA for the CDR3 is TGTGCCAGCAGCCCCGGGGGCTACGACACCGGGGAGCTGTTTTTT.

This clonotype came up a few times. The rearrangement links TRBV28 to TRBJ2-1, with a tentative D call TRBD2 (5 bases). The CDR3 runs 15 residues. The germline V gene encodes CDR1 MDHEN and CDR2 SYDVKM. Trimming took 6 bases from V and 8 from J, leaving 20 bases between them. CDR3 DNA sequence: TGTGCCAGCAGCCTGACCCGTACTAGGAACCATGAGCAGTTCTTC. It codes for CASSLTRTRNHEQFF.

The V and J genes are TRBV20-1 and TRBJ1-2; perhaps TRBD1 as D (5 bases). Trimming took off 3 bases at V and 0 bases at J, with 20 bases between the two ends. This CDR3 contains 17 residues. Germline V CDR1 and CDR2: DFQATT, SNEGSKA (reference sequence). CDR3 in DNA: TGCAGTGCTAGGGGGGGGTCGGGGGAAAAAGCTAACTATGGCTACACCTTC. It encodes CSARGGSGEKANYGYTF.

This clonotype was counted only a few times. This chain joins TRBV6-5 and TRBJ2-4; TRBD1 aligns across 9 bases. The J call may be mistaken, given a closer DNA end match to TRBJ2-7. Germline V CDR1 and CDR2: MNHEY, SVGAGI. The CDR3 length is 15 residues. Here the CDR3 DNA reads TGTGCCAGCAAAATTTCCGGGACAGGGTCCCACGAGCAGTACTTC. Its protein product is CASKISGTGSHEQYF.

This clonotype turned up a few times. The J gene is TRBJ2-5, the V gene TRBV20-1; 8 bases are shared with TRBD2. CDR3 size: 14 residues. The J segment lost 2 bases and the V segment lost 6 bases, leaving 8 bases of the junction unmatched. Germline V gene sequence: CDR1 DFQATT, CDR2 SNEGSKA (reference sequence). DNA of the CDR3: TGCAGTGCCTTACTAGCGGCGGGGCAAGAGACCCAGTACTTC. This translates into CSALLAAGQETQYF.